This T cell receptor (beta chain) was sequenced in a study of blood T cell repertoires in COVID-19. In the original processing: It was from reference gene primer amplification that nucleated cell counts were estimated. This table comes from immunoSEQ multiplex PCR, and its TCRdb copy is limited to in-frame clones, with some not included. V and J calls and clone size are given by that table; D and trimming were obtained from the DNA. The table shows around 260,000 clones, with under 90% occurring only once. Material: peripheral blood. The receptor comes from a woman in her thirties or forties who had recovered from COVID-19.

The CDR3 sequence is CASSPGISGSGANVLTF. The CDR3 nucleotides read TGTGCCAGCAGCCCAGGTATTAGTGGCTCTGGGGCCAACGTCCTGACTTTC. The rearrangement links TRBV3-1 (or the pseudogene TRBV3-2) to TRBJ2-6; the D is unclear. V was shortened by 4 bases and J by 0 bases, with 13 bases between the two germline ends. The CDR3 totals 17 residues. The germline CDR1 and CDR2 sequences are LGHDT and YNNKEL (reference sequence).